This T cell receptor (beta chain) emerged from a study of CD8 T cells in ankylosing spondylitis. By sample fraction, this clonotype is medium-sized (0.01 to 0.1%). One entry per CDR3 protein, called by TCRdb with MiXCR from the 5' RACE reads. Found here are 6,000 to 8,500 distinct CDR3 sequences, under 8.5% of them singletons; the top ten hold roughly 23%. This CDR3 region has 13 residues. Trimming stripped 0 bases from V and 4 bases from J, with 5 bases between. Germline lookup yields CDR1 SGDLS and CDR2 YYNGEE. The rearrangement joins TRBV9 to TRBJ2-1; D gene ambiguous. Material for sequencing was blood, either unsorted or a sorted T cell fraction (not recorded which). The receptor was derived from a male donor with ankylosing spondylitis or in good health (not recorded which). CDR3 in DNA: TGTGCCAGCAGCGTAGGACCTTACAATGAGCAGTTCTTC. Translating gives CASSVGPYNEQFF.